The T cell receptor (beta chain) under discussion was sequenced for a study of shared clonotypes between healthy human individuals. Profiled with immunoSEQ multiplex PCR; TCRdb holds only in-frame clones, not every one. The sample lists about 2.2 million clones, about 92% occurring once. Findings and caveats of the study: Larger estimated richness was generally seen in naive subsets than in memory subsets.

This clone was found a few times. What it binds is not known. Terminally differentiated effector memory CD45RA+ cells were excluded from the naive CD8 cells, which were CD45RO-negative and positively selected for CCR7. This clonotype was sampled from a man between 18 and 29 years old in good health. Some clones in this sample may be carry-over from other donors' samples. Sequenced sample: naive CD8+ T cells from PBMCs.

In DNA, the CDR3 is TGTGCCAGCAGTCCCCGGGACAGGGAGGGTAATGAGCAGTTCTTC. Translating it yields CASSPRDREGNEQFF. J is TRBJ2-1 and V is TRBV7-2; 9 nucleotides align to TRBD1. Per germline, CDR1 SGHTA and CDR2 FQGNSA. V shed 6 bases, J shed 7 bases, and the junction held 10 bases outside the gene matches. CDR3 length: 15 amino acids.